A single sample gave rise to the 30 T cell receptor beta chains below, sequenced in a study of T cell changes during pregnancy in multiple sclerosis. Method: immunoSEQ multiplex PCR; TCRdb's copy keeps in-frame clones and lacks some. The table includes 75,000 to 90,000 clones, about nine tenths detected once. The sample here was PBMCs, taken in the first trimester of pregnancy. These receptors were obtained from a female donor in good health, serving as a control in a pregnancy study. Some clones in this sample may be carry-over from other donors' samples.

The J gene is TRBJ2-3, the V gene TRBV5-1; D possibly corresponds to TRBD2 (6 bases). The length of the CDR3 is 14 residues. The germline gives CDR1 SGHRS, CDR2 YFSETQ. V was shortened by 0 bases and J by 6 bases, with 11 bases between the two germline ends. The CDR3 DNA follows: TGCGCCAGCAGCTTGGCCGGACGGGAGGATACGCAGTATTTT. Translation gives CASSLAGREDTQYF.

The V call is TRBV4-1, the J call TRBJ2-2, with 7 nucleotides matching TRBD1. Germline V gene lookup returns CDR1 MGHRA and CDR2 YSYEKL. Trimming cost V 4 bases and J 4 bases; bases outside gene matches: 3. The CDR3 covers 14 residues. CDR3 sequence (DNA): TGCGCCAGCAGCCTCGGGACAGCCACCGGGGAGCTGTTTTTT. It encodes CASSLGTATGELFF.

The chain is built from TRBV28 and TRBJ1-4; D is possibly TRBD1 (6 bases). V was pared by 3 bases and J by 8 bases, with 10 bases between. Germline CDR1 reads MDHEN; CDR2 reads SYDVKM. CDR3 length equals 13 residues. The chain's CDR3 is CASSFLGGEKLFF. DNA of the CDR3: TGTGCCAGCAGTTTTCTAGGGGGAGAAAAACTGTTTTTT.

CDR3 sequence reads: CASSFRFSGANVLTF. The DNA for the CDR3 is TGTGCCAGCAGCTTCAGGTTCTCTGGGGCCAACGTCCTGACTTTC. The chain uses TRBV5-6 and TRBJ2-6; D is ambiguous. There are 15 residues in the CDR3. Germline CDR1 is SGHDT and CDR2 is YYEEEE. V lost 2 bases to trimming and J lost 0 bases, with 6 bases between them.

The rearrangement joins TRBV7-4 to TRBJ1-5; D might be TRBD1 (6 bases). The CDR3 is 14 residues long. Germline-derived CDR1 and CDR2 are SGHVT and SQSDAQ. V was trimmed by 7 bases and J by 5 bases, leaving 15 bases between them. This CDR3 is CASNPGDGHQPQHF. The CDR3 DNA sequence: TGTGCCAGCAACCCAGGGGACGGCCATCAGCCCCAGCATTTT.

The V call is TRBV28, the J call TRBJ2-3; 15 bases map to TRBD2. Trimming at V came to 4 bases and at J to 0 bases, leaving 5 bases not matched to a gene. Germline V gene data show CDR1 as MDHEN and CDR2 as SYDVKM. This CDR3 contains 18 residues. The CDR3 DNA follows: TGTGCCAGCAGTTGGACTAGCGGGAGGGCCCTTAGCACAGATACGCAGTATTTT. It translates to CASSWTSGRALSTDTQYF.

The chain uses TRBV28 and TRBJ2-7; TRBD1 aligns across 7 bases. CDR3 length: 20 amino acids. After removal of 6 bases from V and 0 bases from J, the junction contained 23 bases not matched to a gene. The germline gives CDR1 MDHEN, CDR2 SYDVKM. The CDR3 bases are TGTGCCAGCAGGGGCTATACTCGACAGGGCGCCGCCAAGATCTCCTACGAGCAGTACTTC. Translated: CASRGYTRQGAAKISYEQYF.

CDR3 sequence: CASSIFILAGGSSTDTQYF. The CDR3 nucleotides read TGTGCCAGCAGCATCTTCATCCTAGCGGGGGGTTCCAGCACAGATACGCAGTATTTT. The chain uses TRBV28 and TRBJ2-3, with 11 nucleotides matching TRBD2. The V and J ends lost 6 bases and 0 bases, in that order; junction bases with no gene match: 14. Per the germline V gene, CDR1 is MDHEN and CDR2 is SYDVKM. The CDR3 totals 19 residues.

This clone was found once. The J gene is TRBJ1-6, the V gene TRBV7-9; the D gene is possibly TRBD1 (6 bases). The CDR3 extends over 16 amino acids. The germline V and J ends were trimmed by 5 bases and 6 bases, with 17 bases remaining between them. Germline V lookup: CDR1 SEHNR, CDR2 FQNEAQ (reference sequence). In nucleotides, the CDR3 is TGTGCCAGCAGCGCGGTTGGTTCAGGGGTTAATTCACCCCTCCACTTT. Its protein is CASSAVGSGVNSPLHF.

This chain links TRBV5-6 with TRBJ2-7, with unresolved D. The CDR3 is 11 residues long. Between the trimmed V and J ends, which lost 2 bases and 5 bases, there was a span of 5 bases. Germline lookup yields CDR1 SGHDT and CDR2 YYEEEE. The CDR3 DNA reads TGTGCCAGCAGCTTTAGCCACGAGCAGTACTTC. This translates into CASSFSHEQYF.

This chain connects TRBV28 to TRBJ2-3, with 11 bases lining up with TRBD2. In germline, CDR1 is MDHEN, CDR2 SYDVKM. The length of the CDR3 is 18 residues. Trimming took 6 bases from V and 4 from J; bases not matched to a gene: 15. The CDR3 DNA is TGTGCCAGCAGACAAATAGCGGGAGGGCCGTGGCCGCCAGATACGCAGTATTTT. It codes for CASRQIAGGPWPPDTQYF. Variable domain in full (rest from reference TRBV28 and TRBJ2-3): DVKVTQSSRYLVKRTGEKVFLECVQDMDHENMFWYRQDPGLGLRLIYFSYDVKMKEKGDIPEGYSVSREKKERFSLILESASTNQTSMYLCASRQIAGGPWPPDTQYFGPGTRLTVL.

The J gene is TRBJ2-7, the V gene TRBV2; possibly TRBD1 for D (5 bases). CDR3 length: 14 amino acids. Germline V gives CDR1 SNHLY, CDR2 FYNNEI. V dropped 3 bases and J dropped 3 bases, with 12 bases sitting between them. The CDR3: CASSEDMGLYEQYF. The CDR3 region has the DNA TGTGCCAGCAGTGAGGATATGGGGCTCTACGAGCAGTACTTC.

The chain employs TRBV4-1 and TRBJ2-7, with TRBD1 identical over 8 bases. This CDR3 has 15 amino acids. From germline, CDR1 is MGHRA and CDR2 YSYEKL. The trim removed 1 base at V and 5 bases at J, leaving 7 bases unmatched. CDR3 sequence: CASSQVDRGPHEQYF. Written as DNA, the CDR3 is TGCGCCAGCAGCCAAGTTGACAGGGGTCCCCACGAGCAGTACTTC.

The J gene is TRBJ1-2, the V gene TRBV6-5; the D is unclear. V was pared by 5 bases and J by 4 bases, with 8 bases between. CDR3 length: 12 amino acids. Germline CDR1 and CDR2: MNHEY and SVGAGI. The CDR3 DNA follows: TGTGCCAGCAGTCTCGACACCTATGGCTACACCTTC. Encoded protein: CASSLDTYGYTF.

CDR3 region: CASSPGFGPQHF. CDR3 nucleotide sequence: TGTGCCAGCAGCCCAGGGTTCGGGCCCCAGCATTTT. This chain links TRBV28 with TRBJ1-5, with TRBD1 as a possible D gene (5 bases). Trimming left V 6 bases short and J 9 bases short, with 12 bases between. Per the germline V gene, CDR1 is MDHEN and CDR2 is SYDVKM. The CDR3 contains 12 residues.

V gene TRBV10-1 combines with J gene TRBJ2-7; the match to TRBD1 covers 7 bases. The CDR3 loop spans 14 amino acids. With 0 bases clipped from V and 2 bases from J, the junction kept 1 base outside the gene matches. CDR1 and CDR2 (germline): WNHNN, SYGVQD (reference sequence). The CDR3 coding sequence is TGCGCCAGCAGTGAGTCGGACAGGCCCTACGAGCAGTACTTC. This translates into CASSESDRPYEQYF.

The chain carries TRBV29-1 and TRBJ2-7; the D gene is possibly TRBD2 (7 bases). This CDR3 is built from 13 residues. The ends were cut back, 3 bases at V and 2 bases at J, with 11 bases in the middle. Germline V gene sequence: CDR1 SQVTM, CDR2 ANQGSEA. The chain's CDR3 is CSVEVGGPYEQYF. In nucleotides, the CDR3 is TGCAGCGTTGAGGTGGGGGGGCCCTACGAGCAGTACTTC.

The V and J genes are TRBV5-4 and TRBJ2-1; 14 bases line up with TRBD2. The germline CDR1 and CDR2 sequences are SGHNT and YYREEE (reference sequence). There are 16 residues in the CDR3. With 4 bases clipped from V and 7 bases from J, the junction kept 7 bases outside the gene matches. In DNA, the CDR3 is TGTGCCAGCAGCCCCGGACTAGCGGGGGGTCAGAATGAGCAGTTCTTC. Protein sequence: CASSPGLAGGQNEQFF.

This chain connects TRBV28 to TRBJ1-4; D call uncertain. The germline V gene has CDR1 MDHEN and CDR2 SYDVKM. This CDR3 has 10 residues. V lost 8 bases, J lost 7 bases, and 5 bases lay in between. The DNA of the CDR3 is TGTGCCAGCGGGCGTGAAAAACTGTTTTTT. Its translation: CASGREKLFF.

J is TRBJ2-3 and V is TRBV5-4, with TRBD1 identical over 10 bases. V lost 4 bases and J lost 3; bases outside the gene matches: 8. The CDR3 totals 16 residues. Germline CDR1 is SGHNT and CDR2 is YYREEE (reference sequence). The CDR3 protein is CASSAETGGLTDTQYF. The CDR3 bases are TGTGCCAGCAGCGCTGAGACAGGGGGCTTAACAGATACGCAGTATTTT. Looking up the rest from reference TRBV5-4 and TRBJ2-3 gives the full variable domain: ETGVTQSPTHLIKTRGQQVTLRCSSQSGHNTVSWYQQALGQGPQFIFQYYREEENGRGNFPPRFSGLQFPNYSSELNVNALELDDSALYLCASSAETGGLTDTQYFGPGTRLTVL.

The CDR3 DNA reads TGTGCCAGCAGGTCCTATAGAGAGGCCAAAAACATTCAGTACTTC. Translated, it gives CASRSYREAKNIQYF. The chain joins TRBV28 to TRBJ2-4; D is unclear. The V and J ends lost 6 bases and 1 base respectively, with 13 bases between them. Germline values: CDR1 MDHEN, CDR2 SYDVKM. The CDR3 has 15 amino acids.

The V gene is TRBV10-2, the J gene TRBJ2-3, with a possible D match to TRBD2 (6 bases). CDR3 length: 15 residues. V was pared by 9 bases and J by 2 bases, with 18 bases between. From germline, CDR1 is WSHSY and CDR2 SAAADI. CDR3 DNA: TGCGCCAGTGGTACGGTTAGCGGCGTCACAGATACGCAGTATTTT. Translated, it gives CASGTVSGVTDTQYF.

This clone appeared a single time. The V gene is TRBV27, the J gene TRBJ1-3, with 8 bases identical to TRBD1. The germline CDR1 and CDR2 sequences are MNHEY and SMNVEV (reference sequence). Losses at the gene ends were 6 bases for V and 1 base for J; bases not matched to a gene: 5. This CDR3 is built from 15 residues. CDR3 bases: TGTGCCAGCAGACCAACAGGGGGATCTGGAAACACCATATATTTT. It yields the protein CASRPTGGSGNTIYF.

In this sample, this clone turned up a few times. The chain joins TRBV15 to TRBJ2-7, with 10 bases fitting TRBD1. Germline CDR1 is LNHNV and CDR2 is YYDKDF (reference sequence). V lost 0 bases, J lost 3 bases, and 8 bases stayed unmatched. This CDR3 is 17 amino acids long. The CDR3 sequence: CATSRDYAGQGIYEQYF. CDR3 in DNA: TGTGCCACCAGCAGAGATTACGCGGGACAGGGGATCTACGAGCAGTACTTC.

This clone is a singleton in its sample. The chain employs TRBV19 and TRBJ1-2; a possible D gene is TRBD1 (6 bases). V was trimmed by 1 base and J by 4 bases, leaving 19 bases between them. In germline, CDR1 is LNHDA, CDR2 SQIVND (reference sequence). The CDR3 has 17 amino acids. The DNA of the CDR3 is TGTGCCAGTAGTATAGCCACCGCGGGGGCGACGATCTATGGCTACACCTTC. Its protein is CASSIATAGATIYGYTF. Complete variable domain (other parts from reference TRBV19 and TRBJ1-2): DGGITQSPKYLFRKEGQNVTLSCEQNLNHDAMYWYRQDPGQGLRLIYYSQIVNDFQKGDIAEGYSVSREKKESFPLTVTSAQKNPTAFYLCASSIATAGATIYGYTFGSGTRLTVV.

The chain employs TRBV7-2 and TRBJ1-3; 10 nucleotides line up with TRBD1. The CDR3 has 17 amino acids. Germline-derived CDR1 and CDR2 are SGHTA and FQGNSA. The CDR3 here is CGLTGTGDNLSGNTIYF. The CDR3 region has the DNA TGTGGCTTAACCGGGACAGGGGATAACCTCTCTGGAAACACCATATATTTT.

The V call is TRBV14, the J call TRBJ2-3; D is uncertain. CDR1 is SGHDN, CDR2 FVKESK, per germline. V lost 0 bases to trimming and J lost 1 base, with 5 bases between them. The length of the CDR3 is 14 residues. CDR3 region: CASSQDRGTDTQYF. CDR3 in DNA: TGTGCCAGCAGCCAAGATCGCGGCACAGATACGCAGTATTTT.

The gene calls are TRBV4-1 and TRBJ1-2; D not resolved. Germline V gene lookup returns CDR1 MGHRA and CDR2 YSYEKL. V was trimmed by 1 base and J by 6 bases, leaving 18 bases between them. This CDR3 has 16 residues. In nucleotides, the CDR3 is TGCGCCAGCAGCCAAGTTCGCCCCCCTCCCAGGCATGGCTACACCTTC. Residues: CASSQVRPPPRHGYTF.

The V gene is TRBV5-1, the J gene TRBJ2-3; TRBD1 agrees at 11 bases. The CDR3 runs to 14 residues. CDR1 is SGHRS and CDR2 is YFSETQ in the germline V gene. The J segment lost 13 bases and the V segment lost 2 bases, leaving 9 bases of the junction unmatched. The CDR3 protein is CASSLTPGQGEEYF. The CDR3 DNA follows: TGCGCCAGCAGCTTAACCCCGGGACAGGGGGAAGAGTATTTT.

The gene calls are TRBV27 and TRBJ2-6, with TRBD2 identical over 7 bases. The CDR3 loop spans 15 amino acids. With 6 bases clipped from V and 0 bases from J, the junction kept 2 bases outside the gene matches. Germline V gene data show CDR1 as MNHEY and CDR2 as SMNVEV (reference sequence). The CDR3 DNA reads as TGTGCCAGCAGGGTAGCGGGCTCTGGGGCCAACGTCCTGACTTTC. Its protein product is CASRVAGSGANVLTF.